These 20 T cell receptor beta chains came from one sample sequenced in a study of T-cell memory formation after mild COVID-19 (dated by TCRdb to the early 2020s). The library was prepared using 5' RACE. For sequencing, an Illumina NovaSeq 6000 was employed. The public reads were quality trimmed at Q25 with fastp and then assembled into clones with MiXCR by TCRdb, keeping productive beta chains. Rows are unified per CDR3 protein, each entry keeping the most common DNA and genes. This sample gives about 84,000 distinct CDR3 sequences in total; 14% of them show up just once. The ten biggest clones cover roughly 30% of the sample. Material: PBMCs or a T cell subset sorted from them (not recorded which). Receptors originate from an adult woman who had mild COVID-19 (a few samples of this study predate the infection). The sample titles of this study are shuffled in the database, so cell type and time point are left out; the donor was told from shared clones.

J is TRBJ1-1 and V is TRBV5-1; possible D gene TRBD1, 5 bases. The CDR3 sequence is 16 residues long. V was clipped by 0 bases and J by 4 bases, with 16 bases between them. Per germline, CDR1 SGHRS and CDR2 YFSETQ. The CDR3 protein is CASSLAPGMAGTEAFF. As DNA, the CDR3 is TGCGCCAGCAGCTTGGCCCCAGGGATGGCGGGCACTGAAGCTTTCTTT.

The rearrangement joins TRBV30 to TRBJ1-1; perhaps TRBD1 as D (5 bases). V lost 5 bases to trimming and J lost 0 bases, with 10 bases between them. The CDR3 is made up of 13 amino acids. Germline-derived CDR1 and CDR2 are GTSNPN and SVGIG (reference sequence). CDR3 residues: CAWGGTLNTEAFF. CDR3 nucleotide sequence: TGTGCCTGGGGGGGGACCTTGAACACTGAAGCTTTCTTT.

This sequence joins TRBV5-1 and TRBJ1-1; D gene uncertain. Germline V lookup: CDR1 SGHRS, CDR2 YFSETQ. Trimming shortened V by 2 bases and J by 5 bases, and 13 bases separated the two germline ends. This CDR3 contains 14 residues. CDR3 in DNA: TGCGCCAGCAGCTTAACAATTGCCGGGACTGAAGCTTTCTTT. As protein: CASSLTIAGTEAFF.

This clonotype has a handful of counts. The CDR3 sequence: CSVAPREEGYEQFF. The CDR3, as DNA: TGCAGCGTGGCTCCACGGGAGGAAGGGTATGAGCAGTTCTTC. The chain has TRBV29-1 and TRBJ2-1; 7 nucleotides match TRBD2. This CDR3 has 14 residues. Germline V CDR1 and CDR2: SQVTM, ANQGSEA. Trimming at V came to 6 bases and at J to 8 bases, leaving 13 bases not matched to a gene.

The V call is TRBV4-2, the J call TRBJ2-7, with D possibly being TRBD1 (5 bases). V gave up 4 bases and J gave up 3 bases, with 19 bases separating them. The CDR3 is 16 residues long. Germline CDR1 LGHNA, CDR2 YNFKEQ. CDR3 DNA: TGTGCCAGCAGCCCGGCAGGGATGGGCAGTGACTACGAGCAGTACTTC. This translates into CASSPAGMGSDYEQYF.

This clonotype was observed a handful of times. The chain recombines TRBV20-1 with TRBJ2-5; 12 bases fit TRBD1. Germline assignment: CDR1 DFQATT and CDR2 SNEGSKA (reference sequence). The CDR3 is made up of 14 amino acids. The CDR3 sequence is CSGDRGRPRETQYF. As DNA, the CDR3 is TGCAGCGGGGACAGGGGGCGCCCCAGGGAGACCCAGTACTTC.

This chain joins TRBV5-1 and TRBJ2-1; 12 nucleotides align to TRBD2. The CDR3 contains 16 residues. Germline values: CDR1 SGHRS, CDR2 YFSETQ. The J segment lost 2 bases and the V segment lost 5 bases, leaving 5 bases of the junction unmatched. The CDR3: CASRDLAGGPYNEQFF. The CDR3 region has the DNA TGCGCCAGCAGGGACCTAGCGGGGGGGCCCTACAATGAGCAGTTCTTC.

This clonotype was observed a few times. The chain combines TRBV5-1 with TRBJ2-5, with D uncertain. Germline loops: CDR1 SGHRS, CDR2 YFSETQ. V was shortened by 4 bases and J by 6 bases, with 16 bases between the two germline ends. CDR3 length: 14 residues. The CDR3 spells CASSPDLGTKTQYF. CDR3 sequence (DNA): TGCGCCAGCAGCCCCGACCTAGGTACGAAGACCCAGTACTTC.

This clonotype was picked up one time. The V and J genes are TRBV9 and TRBJ1-2; D gene ambiguous. CDR3 length equals 13 residues. Germline lookup yields CDR1 SGDLS and CDR2 YYNGEE. V shed 0 bases and J shed 3 bases, with 6 bases lying between them. The CDR3 region is CASSVGTDYGYTF. In nucleotides, the CDR3 is TGTGCCAGCAGCGTAGGTACAGACTATGGCTACACCTTC.

This sequence joins TRBV4-1 and TRBJ2-5; D gene unclear. The V end was cut by 0 bases, the J end by 1 base, with 9 bases between. CDR1 is MGHRA and CDR2 is YSYEKL in the germline V gene. The CDR3 has 15 amino acids. CDR3 coding DNA: TGCGCCAGCAGCCAAGAAGGGCAGAGCCAAGAGACCCAGTACTTC. Amino acid sequence: CASSQEGQSQETQYF.

This clonotype was seen a handful of times. This chain joins TRBV2 and TRBJ2-7, with D unresolved. The V end was cut by 2 bases, the J end by 3 bases, with 5 bases between. This CDR3 contains 12 residues. Germline V gene data show CDR1 as SNHLY and CDR2 as FYNNEI. CDR3 nucleotides: TGTGCCAGCAGTGAACCCTACTACGAGCAGTACTTC. This encodes CASSEPYYEQYF.

This chain connects TRBV11-2 to TRBJ1-2; 11 bases fit TRBD1. The CDR3 contains 17 residues. Trimming removed 5 bases from V and 4 bases from J; junction bases left unmatched: 12. Germline CDR1 SGHAT, CDR2 FQNNGV. The CDR3 sequence is CASSPGTGGSESYGYTF. For the CDR3, the DNA is TGTGCCAGCAGCCCCGGGACAGGGGGGTCCGAAAGCTATGGCTACACCTTC.

The chain links TRBV2 to TRBJ2-1, with D possibly matching TRBD2 (6 bases). CDR3 length: 14 amino acids. The V gene lost 7 bases and the J gene lost 8 bases, with 18 bases spanning the gap. Germline values: CDR1 SNHLY, CDR2 FYNNEI. The CDR3 spells CASISGLSGYEQFF. CDR3 coding DNA: TGTGCCAGCATCTCCGGACTTAGCGGCTATGAGCAGTTCTTC.

This clonotype turned up a few times. The genes are TRBV12-3 or TRBV12-4 and TRBJ2-1; the match to TRBD2 covers 10 bases. The V gene end was trimmed by 6 bases and the J gene end by 0 bases; junction bases not matched to a gene: 2. The CDR3 covers 15 residues. DNA for the CDR3: TGTGCCAGCAGACCTAGCGGGGGCTCCTACAATGAGCAGTTCTTC. It encodes CASRPSGGSYNEQFF.

This clonotype was found a few times. This chain uses TRBV11-3 with TRBJ2-1; 12 nucleotides align to TRBD2. This CDR3 has 15 amino acids. The germline gives CDR1 SGHNT, CDR2 YENEEA. J lost 5 bases, V lost 5 bases, and 4 bases had no gene match. CDR3 sequence reads: CASSPGLAGNNEQFF. CDR3 nucleotides: TGTGCCAGCAGCCCGGGACTAGCGGGTAACAATGAGCAGTTCTTC.

This clonotype has just a few counts. The chain couples TRBV15 to TRBJ2-7, with D tentatively TRBD2 (6 bases). Per the germline V gene, CDR1 is LNHNV and CDR2 is YYDKDF (reference sequence). CDR3 length equals 14 residues. V was cut by 3 bases and J by 4 bases, with 13 bases left in between. In DNA form, the CDR3 reads TGTGCCACCAGCAGCGGGGGAATGGAGTACGAGCAGTACTTC. As protein: CATSSGGMEYEQYF.

There are many counts of this clonotype. The rearrangement uses TRBV4-3 and TRBJ2-7, with 7 bases lining up with TRBD1. Per the germline V gene, CDR1 is LGHNA and CDR2 is YSLEER. The CDR3 runs 16 residues. With 1 base clipped from V and 3 bases from J, the junction kept 9 bases outside the gene matches. CDR3 protein: CASSQGGRGRIYEQYF. DNA of the CDR3: TGCGCCAGCAGCCAAGGGGGAAGGGGGCGCATCTACGAGCAGTACTTC.

This clonotype was seen more than once but under ten times. This chain joins TRBV9 and TRBJ2-1; no clear D gene. V gave up 5 bases and J gave up 7 bases, with 7 bases separating them. This CDR3 spans 11 amino acids. CDR1 and CDR2 from the germline V gene are SGDLS and YYNGEE. The CDR3 region has the DNA TGTGCCAGCAGGGCGGAAAATGAGCAGTTCTTC. It codes for CASRAENEQFF.

V gene TRBV5-1 combines with J gene TRBJ2-7, with D maybe TRBD1 (7 bases). V was pared by 3 bases and J by 6 bases, with 19 bases between. Germline values: CDR1 SGHRS, CDR2 YFSETQ. This CDR3 region has 15 residues. The CDR3 nucleotides read TGCGCCAGCAGCTCGGGAGAGACAGGGCTGGCCGAGCAGTACTTC. Protein sequence: CASSSGETGLAEQYF.

The CDR3, as DNA: TGTGCCAGCAGTTTAGTCAGGGGGAACACTGAAGCTTTCTTT. It yields the protein CASSLVRGNTEAFF. The V call is TRBV12-3 or TRBV12-4, the J call TRBJ1-1, with D perhaps TRBD1 (6 bases). There are 14 residues in the CDR3. Trimming removed 1 base from V and 1 base from J, with 7 bases in between.